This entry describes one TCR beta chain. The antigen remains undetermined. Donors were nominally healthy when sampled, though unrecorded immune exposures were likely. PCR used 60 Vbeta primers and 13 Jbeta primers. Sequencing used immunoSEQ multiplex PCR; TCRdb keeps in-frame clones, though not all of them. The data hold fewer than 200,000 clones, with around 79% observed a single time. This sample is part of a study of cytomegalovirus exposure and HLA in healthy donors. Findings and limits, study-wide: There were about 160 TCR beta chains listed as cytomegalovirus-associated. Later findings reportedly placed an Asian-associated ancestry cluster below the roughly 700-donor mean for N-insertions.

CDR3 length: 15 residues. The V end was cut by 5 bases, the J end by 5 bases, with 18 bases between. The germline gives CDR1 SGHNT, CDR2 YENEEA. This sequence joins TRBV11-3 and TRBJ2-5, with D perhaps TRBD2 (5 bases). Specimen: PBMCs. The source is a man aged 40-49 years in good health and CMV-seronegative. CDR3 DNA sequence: TGTGCCAGCAGCCTATCCCCCGGGCGCGGGGAGACCCAGTACTTC. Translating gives CASSLSPGRGETQYF.